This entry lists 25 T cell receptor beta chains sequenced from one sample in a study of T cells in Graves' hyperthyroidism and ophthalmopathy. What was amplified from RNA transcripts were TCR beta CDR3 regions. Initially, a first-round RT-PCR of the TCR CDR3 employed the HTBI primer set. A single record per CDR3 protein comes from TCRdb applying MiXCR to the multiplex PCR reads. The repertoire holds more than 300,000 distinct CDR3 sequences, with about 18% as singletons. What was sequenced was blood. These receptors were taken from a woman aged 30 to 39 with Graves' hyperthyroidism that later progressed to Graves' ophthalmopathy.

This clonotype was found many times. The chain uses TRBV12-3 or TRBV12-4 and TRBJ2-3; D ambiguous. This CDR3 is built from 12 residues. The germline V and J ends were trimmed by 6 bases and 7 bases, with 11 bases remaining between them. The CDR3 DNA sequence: TGTGCCAGCAGCACGCCTGGCCATACGCAGTATTTT. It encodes CASSTPGHTQYF.

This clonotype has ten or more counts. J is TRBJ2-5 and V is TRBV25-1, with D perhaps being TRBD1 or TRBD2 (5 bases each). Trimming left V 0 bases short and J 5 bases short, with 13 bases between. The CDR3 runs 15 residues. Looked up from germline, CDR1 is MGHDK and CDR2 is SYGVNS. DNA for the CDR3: TGTGCCAGCAGTGAATACGAGGGGAATTCGGAGACCCAGTACTTC. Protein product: CASSEYEGNSETQYF.

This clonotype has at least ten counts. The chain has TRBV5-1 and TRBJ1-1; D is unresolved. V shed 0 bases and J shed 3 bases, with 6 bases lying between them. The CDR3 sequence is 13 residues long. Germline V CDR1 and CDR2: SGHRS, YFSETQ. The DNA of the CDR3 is TGCGCCAGCAGCTTGGACCGACACACTGAAGCTTTCTTT. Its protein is CASSLDRHTEAFF.

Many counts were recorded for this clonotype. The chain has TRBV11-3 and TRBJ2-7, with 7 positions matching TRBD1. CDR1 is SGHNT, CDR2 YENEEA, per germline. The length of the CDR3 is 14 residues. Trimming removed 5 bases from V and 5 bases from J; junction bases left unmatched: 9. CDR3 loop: CASSHTGVFNEQYF. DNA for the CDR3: TGTGCCAGCAGCCACACAGGGGTGTTCAACGAGCAGTACTTC.

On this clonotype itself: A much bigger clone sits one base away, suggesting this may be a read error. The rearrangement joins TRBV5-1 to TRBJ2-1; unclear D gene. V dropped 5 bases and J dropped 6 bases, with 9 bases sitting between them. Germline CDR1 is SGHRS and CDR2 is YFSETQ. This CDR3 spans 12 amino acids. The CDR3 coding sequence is TGCGCCAGCAGGGACGAGTCCAATGAGCAGTTCTTC. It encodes CASRDESNEQFF.

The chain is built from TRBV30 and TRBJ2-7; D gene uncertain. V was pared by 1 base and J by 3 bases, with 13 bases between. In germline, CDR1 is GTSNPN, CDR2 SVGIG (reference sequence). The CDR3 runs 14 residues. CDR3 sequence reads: CAWSAAPFSYEQYF. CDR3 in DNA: TGTGCCTGGAGTGCGGCACCCTTCAGCTACGAGCAGTACTTC.

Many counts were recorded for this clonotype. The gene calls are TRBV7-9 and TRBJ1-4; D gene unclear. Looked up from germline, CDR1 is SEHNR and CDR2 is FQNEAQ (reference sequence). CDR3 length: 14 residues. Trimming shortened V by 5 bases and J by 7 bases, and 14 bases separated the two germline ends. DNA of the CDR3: TGTGCCAGCAGCGCGGACGGAATAACTGAAAAACTGTTTTTT. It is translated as CASSADGITEKLFF.

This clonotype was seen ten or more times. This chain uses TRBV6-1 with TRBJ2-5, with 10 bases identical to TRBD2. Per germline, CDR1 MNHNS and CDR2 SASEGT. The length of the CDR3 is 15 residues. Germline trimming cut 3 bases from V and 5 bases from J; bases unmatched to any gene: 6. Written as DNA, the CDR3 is TGTGCCAGCAGTGATAGCGGGAGGTTAAGGGAGACCCAGTACTTC. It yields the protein CASSDSGRLRETQYF.

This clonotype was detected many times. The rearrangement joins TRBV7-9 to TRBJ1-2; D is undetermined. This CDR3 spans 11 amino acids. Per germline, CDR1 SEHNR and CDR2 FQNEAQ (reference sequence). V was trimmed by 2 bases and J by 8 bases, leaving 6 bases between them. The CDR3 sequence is CASSLLFGYTF. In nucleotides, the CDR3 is TGTGCCAGCAGCTTATTGTTCGGCTACACCTTC.

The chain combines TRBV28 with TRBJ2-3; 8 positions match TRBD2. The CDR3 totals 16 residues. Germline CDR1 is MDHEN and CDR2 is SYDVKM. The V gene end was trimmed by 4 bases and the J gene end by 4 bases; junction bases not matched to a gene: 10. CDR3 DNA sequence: TGTGCCAGCAGTTCCCAGGGCGGGGGGCGAGCAGATACGCAGTATTTT. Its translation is CASSSQGGGRADTQYF.

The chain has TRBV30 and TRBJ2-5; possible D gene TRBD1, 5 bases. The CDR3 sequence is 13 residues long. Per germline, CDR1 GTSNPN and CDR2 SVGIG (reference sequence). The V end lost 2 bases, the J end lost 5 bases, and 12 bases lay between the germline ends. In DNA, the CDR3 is TGTGCCTGGAGTCCCTCAGGGATGGAGACCCAGTACTTC. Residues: CAWSPSGMETQYF.

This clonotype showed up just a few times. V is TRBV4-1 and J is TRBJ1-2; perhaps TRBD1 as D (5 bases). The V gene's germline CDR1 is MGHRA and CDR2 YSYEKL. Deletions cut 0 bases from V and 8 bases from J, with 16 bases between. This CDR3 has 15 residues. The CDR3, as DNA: TGCGCCAGCAGCCAAGACCCAGGGCTATTATCCGGCTACACCTTC. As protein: CASSQDPGLLSGYTF.

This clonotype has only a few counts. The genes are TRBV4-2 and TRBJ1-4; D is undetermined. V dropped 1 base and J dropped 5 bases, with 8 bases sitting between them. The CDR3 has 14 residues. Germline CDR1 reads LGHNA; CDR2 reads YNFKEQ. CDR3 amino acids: CASSQGGRNEKLFF. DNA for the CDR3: TGTGCCAGCAGCCAAGGTGGTAGAAATGAAAAACTGTTTTTT.

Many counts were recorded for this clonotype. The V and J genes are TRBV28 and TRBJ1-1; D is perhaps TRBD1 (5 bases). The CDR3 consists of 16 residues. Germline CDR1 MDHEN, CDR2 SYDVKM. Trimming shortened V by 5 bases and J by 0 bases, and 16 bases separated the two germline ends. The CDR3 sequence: CASSPLYRGLNTEAFF. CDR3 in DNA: TGTGCCAGCAGTCCCCTTTATAGGGGTCTGAACACTGAAGCTTTCTTT.

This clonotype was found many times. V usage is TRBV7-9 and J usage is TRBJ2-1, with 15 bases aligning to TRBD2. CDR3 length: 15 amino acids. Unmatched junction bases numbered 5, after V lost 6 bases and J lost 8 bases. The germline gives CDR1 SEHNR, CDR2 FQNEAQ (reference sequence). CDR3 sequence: CASRSGTSGRHEQFF. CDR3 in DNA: TGTGCCAGCAGGTCCGGGACTAGCGGGAGGCATGAGCAGTTCTTC.

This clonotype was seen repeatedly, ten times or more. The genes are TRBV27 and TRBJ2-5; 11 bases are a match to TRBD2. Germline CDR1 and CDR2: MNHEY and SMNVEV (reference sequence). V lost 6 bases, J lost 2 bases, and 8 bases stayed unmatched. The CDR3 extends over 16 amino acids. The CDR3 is CASRGLAGGIQETQYF. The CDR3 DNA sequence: TGTGCCAGCAGGGGGTTAGCGGGAGGGATACAAGAGACCCAGTACTTC.

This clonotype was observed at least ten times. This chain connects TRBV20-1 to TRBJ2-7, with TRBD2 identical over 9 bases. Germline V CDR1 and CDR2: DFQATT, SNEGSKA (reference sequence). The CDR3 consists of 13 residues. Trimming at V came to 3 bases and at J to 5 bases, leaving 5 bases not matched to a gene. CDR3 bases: TGCAGTGCTAGTGGCGGGAGGGCCCACGAGCAGTACTTC. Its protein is CSASGGRAHEQYF.

CDR3 amino acids: CASSTGGQGVRGEQFF. Here the CDR3 DNA reads TGTGCCAGTAGCACCGGAGGACAGGGGGTTCGAGGTGAGCAGTTCTTC. The chain is built from TRBV19 and TRBJ2-1; 10 bases fit TRBD1. The germline V gene encodes CDR1 LNHDA and CDR2 SQIVND (reference sequence). The CDR3 covers 16 residues. The trim removed 6 bases at V and 9 bases at J, leaving 14 bases unmatched.

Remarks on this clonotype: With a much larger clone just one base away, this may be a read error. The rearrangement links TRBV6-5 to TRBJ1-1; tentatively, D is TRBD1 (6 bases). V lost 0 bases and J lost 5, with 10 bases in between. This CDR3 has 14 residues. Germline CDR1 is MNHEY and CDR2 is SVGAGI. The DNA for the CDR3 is TGTGCCAGCAGTTACTCGGGAAGGGGGACTGAAGCTTTCTTT. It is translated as CASSYSGRGTEAFF.

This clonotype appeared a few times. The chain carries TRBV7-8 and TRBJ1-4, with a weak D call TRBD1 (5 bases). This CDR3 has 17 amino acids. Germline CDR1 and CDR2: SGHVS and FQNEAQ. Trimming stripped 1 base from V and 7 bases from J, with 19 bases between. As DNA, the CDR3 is TGTGCCAGCAGCTTAGGAGTGGGGTGGGGGAGGTCTGAAAAACTGTTTTTT. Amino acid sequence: CASSLGVGWGRSEKLFF.

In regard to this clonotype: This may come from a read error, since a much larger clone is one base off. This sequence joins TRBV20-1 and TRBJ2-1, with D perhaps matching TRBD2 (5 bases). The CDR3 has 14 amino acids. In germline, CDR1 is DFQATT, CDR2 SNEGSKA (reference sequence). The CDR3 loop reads CGAVVWEYYNEQFF. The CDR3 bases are TGCGGTGCTGTCGTGTGGGAGTACTACAATGAGCAGTTCTTC.

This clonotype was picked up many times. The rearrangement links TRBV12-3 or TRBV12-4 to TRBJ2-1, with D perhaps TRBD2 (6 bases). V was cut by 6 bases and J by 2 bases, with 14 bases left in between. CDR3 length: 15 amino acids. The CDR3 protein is CASRGRRSTYNEQFF. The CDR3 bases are TGTGCCAGCAGAGGGAGGAGGTCGACCTACAATGAGCAGTTCTTC.

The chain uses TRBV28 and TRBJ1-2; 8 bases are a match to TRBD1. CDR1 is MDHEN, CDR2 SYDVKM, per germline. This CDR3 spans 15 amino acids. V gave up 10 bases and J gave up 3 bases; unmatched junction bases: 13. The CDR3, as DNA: TGTGCCACCAGCAGAGGCAGGGGGCAGGACTATGGCTACACCTTC. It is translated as CATSRGRGQDYGYTF.

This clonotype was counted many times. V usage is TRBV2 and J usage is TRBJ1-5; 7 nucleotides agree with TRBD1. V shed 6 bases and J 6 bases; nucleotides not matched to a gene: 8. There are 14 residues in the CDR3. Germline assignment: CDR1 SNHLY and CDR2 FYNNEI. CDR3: CASSLTGKAQPQHF. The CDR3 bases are TGTGCCAGCAGCCTGACAGGGAAGGCTCAGCCCCAGCATTTT.

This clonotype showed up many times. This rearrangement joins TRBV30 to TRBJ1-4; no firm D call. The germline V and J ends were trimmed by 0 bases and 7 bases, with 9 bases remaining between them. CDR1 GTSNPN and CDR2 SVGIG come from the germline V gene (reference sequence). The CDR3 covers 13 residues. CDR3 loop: CAWSVGLVEKLFF. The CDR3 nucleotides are TGTGCCTGGAGTGTAGGTTTGGTTGAAAAACTGTTTTTT.